Reported below is one TCR beta chain. Many counts were recorded for this clone. Its recognized antigen is unknown. No per-base quality is available; no much larger clone lies one base away. The record originates from a study of metastatic and nonmetastatic thyroid tumors (dated by TCRdb to about 2020). Regarding the study in general: Repertoires were compared across peripheral blood and tumor or nodule tissue samples from malignant and benign thyroid patients.

The full study reports these points: TCR beta diversity was reported as significantly higher in malignant tumors than in benign nodules, in both blood and tumor samples.

The CDR3 spans 14 residues, from the cysteine through the phenylalanine. Only the CDR3 region is kept as DNA, spanning 42 bases read in frame from base 1. V drops 4 bases and J drops 4 bases, leaving 16 bases in between. The germline V gene provides CDR1 SQVTM and CDR2 ANQGSEA. Before undergoing thyroid surgery, none of the patients had been given any kind of treatment. Using T-cell receptor beta sequencing, the study looked back at clinical samples from patients collected from about 2011 to 2018. Receptor amplification or capture employed PCR. Sequencing used an Illumina HiSeq 4000. High-throughput sequencing was used to profile the TCR beta-chain CDR3 region of every patient. For the original study's pipeline: The researchers built a classifier to tell apart papillary thyroid cancer patients with distant metastasis, based on CDR3 differences among clinicopathological groups. To measure repertoire diversity the researchers used the Shannon index, while the Morisita-Horn index served to gauge how similar the tumor and blood repertoires were. The raw public data were reprocessed by TCRdb itself: fastp quality trimming at Q25, MiXCR clonotype calling, in-frame beta chains only. TCRdb's processing, not the study's, gives the V and J calls here. This sample lists around 30,000 clones; roughly 13% were detected once. Roughly 5% of the sample is held by the ten biggest clonotypes.

Material: blood. The sequence is built from TRBV29-1 and TRBJ1-2, with the D gene call left open. This sequence was found in a female donor with papillary thyroid cancer or a benign thyroid nodule (not recorded which). Some clones in this sample may be carry-over from other donors' samples. The sequenced DNA: TGCAGCGTTGTTGAGGCCAGGCGGCTCTATGGCTACACCTTC. This gives the protein CSVVEARRLYGYTF.